This T cell receptor (beta chain) was sequenced during a study of T cells in localized non-small cell lung cancer. Study-wide points: Analysis by sequencing included only one tumor region, so heterogeneity remains possible.

The data were produced by immunoSEQ multiplex PCR, yet TCRdb's version contains in-frame clones alone and is incomplete. The sample yields 25,000 or so clones, approximately 86% seen once. Points on this clone: Its antigen is currently unknown.

V was cut by 6 bases and J by 8 bases, with 11 bases left in between. The V gene's germline CDR1 is DFQATT and CDR2 SNEGSKA (reference sequence). The CDR3 contains 11 residues. V is TRBV20-1 and J is TRBJ2-1, with D possibly matching TRBD2 (5 bases). The specimen comprised peripheral blood, sampled before any cancer treatment. The TCR comes from a female donor over 55 with stage I lung adenocarcinoma. The CDR3 protein is CSAQRRDEQFF. CDR3 sequence (DNA): TGCAGTGCGCAACGGCGGGATGAGCAGTTCTTC.